The entry that follows covers one TCR beta chain sequence. What it recognizes is unknown. The sample originates from a study of T cell responses to AZD1222 COVID-19 vaccine. Study-level points and caveats: Across the whole spike, CD4 TCRs peaked at regions 160-218 and 743-854.

The method was immunoSEQ multiplex PCR; TCRdb's version includes in-frame clones alone and lacks a portion of them. The sample yields 65,000 to 75,000 clones, 80% to 85% seen once. Germline V gene lookup returns CDR1 SGHTA and CDR2 FQGNSA. After removal of 4 bases from V and 4 bases from J, the junction contained 4 bases not matched to a gene. This CDR3 is 15 amino acids long. The sequencing here drew on peripheral blood, taken on day 0 of AZD1222 vaccination. The chain employs TRBV7-2 and TRBJ1-5, with 10 bases identical to TRBD1. The receptor was isolated from an adult in good health. The DNA of the CDR3 is TGTGCCAGCAGCTCCCGGACAGGGGGGAATCAGCCCCAGCATTTT. Its protein product is CASSSRTGGNQPQHF.